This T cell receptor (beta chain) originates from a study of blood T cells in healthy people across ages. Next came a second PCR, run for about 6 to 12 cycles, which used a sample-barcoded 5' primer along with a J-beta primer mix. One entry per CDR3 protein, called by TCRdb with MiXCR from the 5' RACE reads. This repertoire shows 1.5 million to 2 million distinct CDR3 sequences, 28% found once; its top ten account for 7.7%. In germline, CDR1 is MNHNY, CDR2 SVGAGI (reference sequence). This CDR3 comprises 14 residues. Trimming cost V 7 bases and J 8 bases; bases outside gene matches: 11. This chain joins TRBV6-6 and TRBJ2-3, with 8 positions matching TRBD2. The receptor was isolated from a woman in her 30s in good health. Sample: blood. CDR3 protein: CASTGTWAGGTQYF. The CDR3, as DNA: TGTGCCAGCACCGGGACTTGGGCGGGGGGTACGCAGTATTTT.